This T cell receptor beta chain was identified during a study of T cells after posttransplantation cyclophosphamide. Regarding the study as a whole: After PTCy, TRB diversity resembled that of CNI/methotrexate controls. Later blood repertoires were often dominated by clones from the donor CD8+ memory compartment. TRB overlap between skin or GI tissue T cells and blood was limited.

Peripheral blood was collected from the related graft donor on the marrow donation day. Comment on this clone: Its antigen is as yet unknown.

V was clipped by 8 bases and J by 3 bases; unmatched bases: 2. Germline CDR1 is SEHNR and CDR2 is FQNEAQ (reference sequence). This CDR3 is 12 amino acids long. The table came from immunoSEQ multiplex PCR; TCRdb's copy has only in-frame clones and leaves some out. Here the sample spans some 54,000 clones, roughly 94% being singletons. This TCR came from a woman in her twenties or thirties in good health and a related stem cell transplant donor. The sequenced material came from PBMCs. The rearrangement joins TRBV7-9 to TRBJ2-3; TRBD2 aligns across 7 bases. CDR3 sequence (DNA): TGTGCCAGCGAGGGACTAACAGATACGCAGTATTTT. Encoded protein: CASEGLTDTQYF.